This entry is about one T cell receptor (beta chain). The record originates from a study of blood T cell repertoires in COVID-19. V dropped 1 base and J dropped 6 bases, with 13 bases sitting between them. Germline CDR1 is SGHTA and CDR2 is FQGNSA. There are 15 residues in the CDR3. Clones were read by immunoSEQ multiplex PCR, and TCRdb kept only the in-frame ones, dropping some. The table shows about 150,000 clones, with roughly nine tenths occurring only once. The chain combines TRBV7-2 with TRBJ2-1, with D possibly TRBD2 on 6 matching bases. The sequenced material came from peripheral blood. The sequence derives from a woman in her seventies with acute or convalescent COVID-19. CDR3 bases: TGTGCCAGCAGCTTAGTTGGGGGAGCGGGCAATGAGCAGTTCTTC. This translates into CASSLVGGAGNEQFF.